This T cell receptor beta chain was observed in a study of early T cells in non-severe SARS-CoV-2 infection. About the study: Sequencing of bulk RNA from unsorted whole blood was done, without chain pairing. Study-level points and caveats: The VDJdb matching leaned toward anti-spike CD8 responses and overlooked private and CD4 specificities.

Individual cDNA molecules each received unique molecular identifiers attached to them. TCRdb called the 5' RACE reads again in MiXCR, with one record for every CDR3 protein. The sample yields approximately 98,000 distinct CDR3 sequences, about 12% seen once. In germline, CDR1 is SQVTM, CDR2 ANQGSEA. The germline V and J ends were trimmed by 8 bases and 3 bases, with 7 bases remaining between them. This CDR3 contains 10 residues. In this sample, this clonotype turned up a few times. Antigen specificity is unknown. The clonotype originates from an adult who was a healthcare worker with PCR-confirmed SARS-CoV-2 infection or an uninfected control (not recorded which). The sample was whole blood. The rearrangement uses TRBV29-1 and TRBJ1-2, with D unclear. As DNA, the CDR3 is TGCAGCCCCGAGTACTATGGCTACACCTTC. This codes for CSPEYYGYTF.